The rows below give T cell receptor beta chains drawn from one sample of a study of cytomegalovirus exposure and HLA in healthy donors. Clones were read by immunoSEQ multiplex PCR, and TCRdb kept only the in-frame ones, dropping some. The table lists about 86,000 clones, about two thirds of them singletons. The sequenced sample consisted of PBMCs. The receptor source for this set is a man aged 55-75 years in good health and CMV-seronegative. CDR3s include the opening cysteine and the closing phenylalanine or tryptophan. Each record gives: CDR3 protein, CDR3 DNA, D gene, clone size, CDR3 length, V gene, J gene. The D gene is left open where the match is weak. Rows give clone size only sometimes, using once, few, many, or a class for an expanded clone.

CDR3 protein: CSVEAPLSTGEADTQYF
CDR3 DNA: TGCAGCGTTGAAGCCCCCCTATCGACAGGGGAGGCAGATACGCAGTATTTT
D gene: TRBD1
clone size: NA
CDR3 length: 17
V gene: TRBV29-1
J gene: TRBJ2-3

CDR3 protein: CASSLPGTGSYEQYF
CDR3 DNA: TGTGCCAGCAGTTTACCCGGGACAGGGTCTTACGAGCAGTACTTC
D gene: TRBD1
clone size: once
CDR3 length: 15
V gene: TRBV28
J gene: TRBJ2-7

CDR3 protein: CASSFQEGEQFF
CDR3 DNA: TGCGCCAGCAGCTTTCAGGAAGGTGAGCAGTTCTTC
D gene: NA
clone size: NA
CDR3 length: 12
V gene: TRBV5-1
J gene: TRBJ2-1

CDR3 protein: CATSGYNEQFF
CDR3 DNA: TGTGCCACCAGCGGGTACAATGAGCAGTTCTTC
D gene: NA
clone size: NA
CDR3 length: 11
V gene: TRBV6-5
J gene: TRBJ2-1

CDR3 protein: CASTSAGTINYGYTF
CDR3 DNA: TGTGCCAGCACCTCCGCAGGGACAATTAACTATGGCTACACCTTC
D gene: NA
clone size: NA
CDR3 length: 15
V gene: TRBV2
J gene: TRBJ1-2

CDR3 protein: CASSLGDRGQGQPQHF
CDR3 DNA: TGTGCCAGCAGCTTGGGGGACAGGGGGCAAGGTCAGCCCCAGCATTTT
D gene: TRBD1
clone size: NA
CDR3 length: 16
V gene: TRBV5-5
J gene: TRBJ1-5

CDR3 protein: CASSLYPNTGELFF
CDR3 DNA: TGTGCCAGCAGCTTATATCCGAACACCGGGGAGCTGTTTTTT
D gene: NA
clone size: NA
CDR3 length: 14
V gene: TRBV11-2
J gene: TRBJ2-2

CDR3 protein: CASSLWIRPGEQYF
CDR3 DNA: TGTGCCAGCAGTCTGTGGATCCGACCGGGCGAGCAGTACTTC
D gene: NA
clone size: few
CDR3 length: 14
V gene: TRBV7-2
J gene: TRBJ2-7

CDR3 protein: CASGLVLHPRTSANTGELFF
CDR3 DNA: TGTGCTAGTGGTTTGGTTCTACACCCACGGACTAGCGCAAACACCGGGGAGCTGTTTTTT
D gene: TRBD2
clone size: NA
CDR3 length: 20
V gene: TRBV12-5
J gene: TRBJ2-2

CDR3 protein: CAIKAGPNTGELFF
CDR3 DNA: TGTGCCATTAAAGCGGGACCCAACACCGGGGAGCTGTTTTTT
D gene: TRBD2
clone size: NA
CDR3 length: 14
V gene: TRBV19
J gene: TRBJ2-2

CDR3 protein: CASSRLEGAYNEQFF
CDR3 DNA: TGTGCCAGCAGCCGGCTGGAAGGAGCCTACAATGAGCAGTTCTTC
D gene: NA
clone size: NA
CDR3 length: 15
V gene: TRBV2
J gene: TRBJ2-1

CDR3 protein: CASSEGRGRPHQPQHF
CDR3 DNA: TGCGCCAGCAGTGAAGGGCGAGGGAGGCCTCATCAGCCCCAGCATTTT
D gene: NA
clone size: few
CDR3 length: 16
V gene: TRBV10-1
J gene: TRBJ1-5

CDR3 protein: CASSPRGGLAAARYEQYF
CDR3 DNA: TGTGCCAGTAGTCCCCGAGGGGGACTAGCGGCCGCTAGGTACGAGCAGTACTTC
D gene: TRBD2
clone size: NA
CDR3 length: 18
V gene: TRBV19
J gene: TRBJ2-7

CDR3 protein: CASSTERQGAKEKLFF
CDR3 DNA: TGTGCCAGCAGCACTGAAAGACAGGGGGCGAAAGAAAAACTGTTTTTT
D gene: TRBD1
clone size: few
CDR3 length: 16
V gene: TRBV7-9
J gene: TRBJ1-4

CDR3 protein: CAISEYQASGGYEQYF
CDR3 DNA: TGTGCCATCAGTGAATATCAGGCTAGCGGGGGATACGAGCAGTACTTC
D gene: TRBD2
clone size: few
CDR3 length: 16
V gene: TRBV10-3
J gene: TRBJ2-7

CDR3 protein: CASSFSNEQFF
CDR3 DNA: TGTGCCAGCAGTTTCAGCAATGAGCAGTTCTTC
D gene: NA
clone size: NA
CDR3 length: 11
V gene: TRBV27
J gene: TRBJ2-1

CDR3 protein: CASSFSGGAGTDTQYF
CDR3 DNA: TGTGCCAGCAGCTTTTCGGGGGGCGCGGGCACAGATACGCAGTATTTT
D gene: NA
clone size: few
CDR3 length: 16
V gene: TRBV7-9
J gene: TRBJ2-3

CDR3 protein: CAWSRTTGGSYGYTF
CDR3 DNA: TGTGCCTGGAGCCGCACCACAGGGGGTTCCTATGGCTACACCTTC
D gene: TRBD1
clone size: NA
CDR3 length: 15
V gene: TRBV30
J gene: TRBJ1-2

CDR3 protein: CSAREGVNYGYTF
CDR3 DNA: TGCAGCGCCCGAGAAGGGGTTAACTATGGCTACACCTTC
D gene: NA
clone size: few
CDR3 length: 13
V gene: TRBV29-1
J gene: TRBJ1-2

CDR3 protein: CASSSRGNSGNTIYF
CDR3 DNA: TGTGCCAGCAGCTCCCGAGGGAACTCTGGAAACACCATATATTTT
D gene: NA
clone size: NA
CDR3 length: 15
V gene: TRBV7-2
J gene: TRBJ1-3

CDR3 protein: CASSDLRGGELFF
CDR3 DNA: TGTGCCAGCAGTGATTTAAGGGGTGGGGAGCTGTTTTTT
D gene: NA
clone size: NA
CDR3 length: 13
V gene: TRBV2
J gene: TRBJ2-2

CDR3 protein: CASSQVQNRGSETQYF
CDR3 DNA: TGCGCCAGCAGCCAAGTACAAAACAGGGGATCCGAGACCCAGTACTTC
D gene: TRBD1
clone size: NA
CDR3 length: 16
V gene: TRBV4-1
J gene: TRBJ2-5

CDR3 protein: CASSMAGSFGEKLFF
CDR3 DNA: TGTGCCAGTAGTATGGCCGGGAGCTTCGGGGAAAAACTGTTTTTT
D gene: NA
clone size: NA
CDR3 length: 15
V gene: TRBV19
J gene: TRBJ1-4

CDR3 protein: CASSSEPGHFNYGYTF
CDR3 DNA: TGTGCCAGCAGCTCCGAACCGGGACACTTTAACTATGGCTACACCTTC
D gene: NA
clone size: NA
CDR3 length: 16
V gene: TRBV7-6
J gene: TRBJ1-2